A selection of T cell receptor beta chains follows, all from one sample in a study of T cell responses to AZD1222 COVID-19 vaccine. Sequencing was performed with immunoSEQ multiplex PCR; in TCRdb, only in-frame clones are kept and a portion is missing. Of tens of thousands of clones detected, approximately 85% appear once; the ten largest clones hold about 10%. The specimen comprised peripheral blood, sampled 28 days after the second AZD1222 dose. These receptors were taken from an adult who received the AZD1222 COVID-19 vaccine. CDR3s include the opening cysteine and the closing phenylalanine or tryptophan.

J gene,V gene,CDR3 protein
TRBJ2-1,TRBV4-1,CASSQAGGAYNEQFF
TRBJ1-5,TRBV18,CASSPQENQPQHF
TRBJ2-1,TRBV10-3,CAITGQGANSMYNEQFF
TRBJ1-2,TRBV10-3,CAISGGSAGRVYGYTF
TRBJ2-5,TRBV7-7,CASSLSSGGVETQYF
TRBJ1-2,TRBV5-1,CASSPGVGLSNYGYTF
TRBJ1-5,TRBV2,CASSPRMGASNQPQHF
TRBJ1-2,TRBV5-1,CASSPRTGPPYGYTF
TRBJ2-3,TRBV27,CASRGRLAGGLGDTQYF
TRBJ2-7,TRBV27,CASRSRGGYEQYF
TRBJ2-7,TRBV6-5,CASSPGQDYEQYF
TRBJ1-6,TRBV13,CASSPGDRSSPLHF
TRBJ2-1,TRBV7-2,CASSLAFGAYNEQFF
TRBJ2-2,TRBV9,CASRGRGRGELFF
TRBJ1-2,TRBV9,CASSVSQGDGYTF
TRBJ1-5,TRBV28,CASSIVGQGVSNQPQHF
TRBJ1-2,TRBV4-1,CASSQEFQGYGYTF
TRBJ2-3,TRBV29-1,CSVEWARGTDTQYF
TRBJ2-1,TRBV3-1/TRBV3-2,CASSQETSGVNEQFF
TRBJ1-1,TRBV12-3/TRBV12-4,CASSLSGTAFF
TRBJ2-1,TRBV6-2/TRBV6-3,CASSKGLAGGTFGNEQFF
TRBJ2-3,TRBV7-3,CASSPNTGTATDTQYF
TRBJ1-1,TRBV7-9,CASSLNERATEAFF
TRBJ2-3,TRBV4-2,CASSQATGTDTQYF
TRBJ1-1,TRBV19,CASSPRQVGSGGTNTEAFF
TRBJ1-1,TRBV6-5,CASSLSFGRPNTEAFF
TRBJ2-7,TRBV12-3/TRBV12-4,CASSFMTSEQYF
TRBJ2-7,TRBV28,CASSVRTSGLYEQYF
TRBJ1-2,TRBV7-2,CASTVPGGFYGYTF
TRBJ1-5,TRBV19,CASSISGTGENQPQHF